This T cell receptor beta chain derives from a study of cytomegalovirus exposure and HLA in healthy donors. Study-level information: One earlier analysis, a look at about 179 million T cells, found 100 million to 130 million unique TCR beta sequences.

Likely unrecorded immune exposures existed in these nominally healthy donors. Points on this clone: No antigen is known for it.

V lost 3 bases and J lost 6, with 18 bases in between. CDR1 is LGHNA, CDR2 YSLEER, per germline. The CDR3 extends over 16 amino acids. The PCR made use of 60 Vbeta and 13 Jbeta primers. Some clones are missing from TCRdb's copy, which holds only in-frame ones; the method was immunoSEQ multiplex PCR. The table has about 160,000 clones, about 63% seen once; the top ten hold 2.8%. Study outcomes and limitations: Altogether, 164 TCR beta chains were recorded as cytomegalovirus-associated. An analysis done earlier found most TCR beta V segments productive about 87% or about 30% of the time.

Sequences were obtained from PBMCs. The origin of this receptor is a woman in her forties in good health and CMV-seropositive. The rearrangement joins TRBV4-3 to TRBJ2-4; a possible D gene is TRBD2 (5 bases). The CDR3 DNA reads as TGCGCCAGCAGCCAGGACTTAACTCCGCGGTCAAACATTCAGTACTTC. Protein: CASSQDLTPRSNIQYF.